This T cell receptor (beta chain) comes out of a study of post-analysis software for immune sequencing data. Findings and caveats of the study: Patients showed TRBV5-6, TRBV5-1 and TRBV20-1 among five TRBV segments more frequent than in controls. Diversity measured as normalized Chao1 was significantly lower in multiple sclerosis patients than in controls.

Comment on this clonotype: The antigen is undetermined.

Germline-derived CDR1 and CDR2 are MNHNS and SASEGT. Trimming took 7 bases from V and 3 from J; bases not matched to a gene: 6. The CDR3 extends over 14 amino acids. Unique molecular identifiers were carried by the TCR beta cDNA libraries. TCRdb ran MiXCR on the PCR reads and lists one entry per CDR3 protein. The sample includes roughly 410,000 distinct CDR3 sequences, approximately 38% seen only once; the top ten take 13%. The sequenced sample consisted of blood. The rearrangement links TRBV6-1 to TRBJ1-1; 9 bases match TRBD1. The receptor's source is a girl aged 10 to 17 with multiple sclerosis. The CDR3 sequence is CASTRQGEDTEAFF. The CDR3 DNA sequence: TGTGCCAGCACCAGACAGGGGGAGGACACTGAAGCTTTCTTT.